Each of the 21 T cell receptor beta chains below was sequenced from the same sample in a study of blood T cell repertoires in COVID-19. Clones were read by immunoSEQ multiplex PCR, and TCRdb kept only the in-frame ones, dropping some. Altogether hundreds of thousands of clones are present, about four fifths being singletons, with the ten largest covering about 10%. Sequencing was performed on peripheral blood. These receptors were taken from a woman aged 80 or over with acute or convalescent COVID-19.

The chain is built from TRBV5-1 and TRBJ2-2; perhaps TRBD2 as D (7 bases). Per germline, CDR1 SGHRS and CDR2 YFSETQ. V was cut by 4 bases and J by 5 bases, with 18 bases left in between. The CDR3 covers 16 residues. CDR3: CASSPQGGGLTGELFF. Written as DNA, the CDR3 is TGCGCCAGCAGCCCCCAAGGGGGAGGGCTGACCGGGGAGCTGTTTTTT. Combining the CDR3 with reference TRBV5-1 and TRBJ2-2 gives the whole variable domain KAGVTQTPRYLIKTRGQQVTLSCSPISGHRSVSWYQQTPGQGLQFLFEYFSETQRNKGNFPGRFSGRQFSNSRSEMNVSTLELGDSALYLCASSPQGGGLTGELFFGEGSRLTVL.

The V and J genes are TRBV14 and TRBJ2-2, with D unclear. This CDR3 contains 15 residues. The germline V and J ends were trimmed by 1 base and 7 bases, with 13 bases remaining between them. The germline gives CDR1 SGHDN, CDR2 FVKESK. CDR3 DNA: TGTGCCAGCAGCCAAGTTTTCCCCGCAGGCGGGGAGCTGTTTTTT. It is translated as CASSQVFPAGGELFF.

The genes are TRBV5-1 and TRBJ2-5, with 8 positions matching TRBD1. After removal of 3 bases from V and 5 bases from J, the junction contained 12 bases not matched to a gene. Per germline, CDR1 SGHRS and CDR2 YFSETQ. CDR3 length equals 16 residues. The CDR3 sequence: CASSSRGQGGEETQYF. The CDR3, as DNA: TGCGCCAGCAGCTCCCGAGGACAGGGAGGTGAGGAGACCCAGTACTTC. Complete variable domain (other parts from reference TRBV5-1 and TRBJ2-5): KAGVTQTPRYLIKTRGQQVTLSCSPISGHRSVSWYQQTPGQGLQFLFEYFSETQRNKGNFPGRFSGRQFSNSRSEMNVSTLELGDSALYLCASSSRGQGGEETQYFGPGTRLLVL.

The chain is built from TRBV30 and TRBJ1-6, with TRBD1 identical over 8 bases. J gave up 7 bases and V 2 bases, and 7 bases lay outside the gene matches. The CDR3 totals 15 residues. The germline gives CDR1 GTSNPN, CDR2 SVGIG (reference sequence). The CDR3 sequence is CAWSPRTGGNSPLHF. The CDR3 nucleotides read TGTGCCTGGAGTCCCCGAACAGGGGGGAATTCACCCCTCCACTTT.

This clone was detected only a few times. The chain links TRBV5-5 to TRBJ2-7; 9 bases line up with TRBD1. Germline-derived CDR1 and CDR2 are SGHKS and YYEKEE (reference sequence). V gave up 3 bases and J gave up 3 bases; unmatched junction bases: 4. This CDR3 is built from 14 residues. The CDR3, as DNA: TGTGCCAGCAGCTGGGACAGGGTCCTCTACGAGCAGTACTTC. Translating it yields CASSWDRVLYEQYF.

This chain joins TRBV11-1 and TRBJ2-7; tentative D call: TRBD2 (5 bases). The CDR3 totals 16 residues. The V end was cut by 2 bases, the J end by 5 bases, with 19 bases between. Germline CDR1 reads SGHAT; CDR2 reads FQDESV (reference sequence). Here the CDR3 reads CASSLSFTGSWDEQYF. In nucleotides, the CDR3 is TGTGCCAGCAGCTTAAGCTTCACGGGGTCCTGGGACGAGCAGTACTTC.

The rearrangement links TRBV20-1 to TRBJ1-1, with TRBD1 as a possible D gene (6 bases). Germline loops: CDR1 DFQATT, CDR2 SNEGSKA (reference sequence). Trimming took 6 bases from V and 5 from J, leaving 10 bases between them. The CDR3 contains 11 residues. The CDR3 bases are TGCAGTGCGCCAGGGGTAACTGAAGCTTTCTTT. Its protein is CSAPGVTEAFF.

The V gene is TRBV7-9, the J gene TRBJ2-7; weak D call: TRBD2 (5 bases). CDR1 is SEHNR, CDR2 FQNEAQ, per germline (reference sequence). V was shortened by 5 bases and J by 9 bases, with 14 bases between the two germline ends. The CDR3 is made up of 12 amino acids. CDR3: CASSDYRGPQYF. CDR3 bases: TGTGCCAGCAGCGACTACCGGGGTCCGCAGTACTTC.

CDR3 sequence reads: CASRRTSGSLYNEQFF. CDR3 in DNA: TGTGCCAGCAGGAGGACTAGCGGGAGTCTTTACAATGAGCAGTTCTTC. The J gene is TRBJ2-1, the V gene TRBV2; 13 bases agree with TRBD2. Germline V gives CDR1 SNHLY, CDR2 FYNNEI. There are 16 residues in the CDR3. V dropped 6 bases and J dropped 4; count of bases not matched to a gene: 6.

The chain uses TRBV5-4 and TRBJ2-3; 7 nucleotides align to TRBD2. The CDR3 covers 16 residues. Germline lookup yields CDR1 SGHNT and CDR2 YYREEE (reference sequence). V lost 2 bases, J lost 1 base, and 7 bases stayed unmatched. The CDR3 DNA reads TGTGCCAGCAGCTTAAGGTTCGCGGGGGGCACAGATACGCAGTATTTT. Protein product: CASSLRFAGGTDTQYF.

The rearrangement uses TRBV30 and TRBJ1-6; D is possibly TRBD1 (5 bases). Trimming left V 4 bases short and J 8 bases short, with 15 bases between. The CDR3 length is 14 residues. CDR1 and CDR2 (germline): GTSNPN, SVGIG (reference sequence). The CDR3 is CAWTRQGVDSPLHF. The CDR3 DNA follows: TGTGCCTGGACCCGCCAGGGTGTGGATTCACCCCTCCACTTT.

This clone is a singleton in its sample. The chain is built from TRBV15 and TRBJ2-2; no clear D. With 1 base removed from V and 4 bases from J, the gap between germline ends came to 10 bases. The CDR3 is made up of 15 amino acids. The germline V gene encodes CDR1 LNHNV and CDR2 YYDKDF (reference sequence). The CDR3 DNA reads TGTGCCACCAGCAGAGGAGGCCGGGTCACCGGGGAGCTGTTTTTT. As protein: CATSRGGRVTGELFF.

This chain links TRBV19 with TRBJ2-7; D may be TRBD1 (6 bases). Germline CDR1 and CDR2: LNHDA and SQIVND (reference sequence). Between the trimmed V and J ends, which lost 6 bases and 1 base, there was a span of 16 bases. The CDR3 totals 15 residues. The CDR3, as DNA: TGTGCCAGTAGCCTAGAGGCAGGACAGTCCTACGAGCAGTACTTC. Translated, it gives CASSLEAGQSYEQYF.

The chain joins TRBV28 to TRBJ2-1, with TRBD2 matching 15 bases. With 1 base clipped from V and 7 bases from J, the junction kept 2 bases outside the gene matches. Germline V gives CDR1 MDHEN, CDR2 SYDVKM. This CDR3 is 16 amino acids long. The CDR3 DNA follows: TGTGCCAGCAGTTTATCGGGACTAGCGGGAGGAAATGAGCAGTTCTTC. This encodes CASSLSGLAGGNEQFF.

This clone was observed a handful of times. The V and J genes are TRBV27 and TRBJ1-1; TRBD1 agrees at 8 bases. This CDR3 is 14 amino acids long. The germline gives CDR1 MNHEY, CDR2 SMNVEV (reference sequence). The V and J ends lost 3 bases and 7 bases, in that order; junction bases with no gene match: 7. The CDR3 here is CASSFLDRGGEAFF. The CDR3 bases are TGTGCCAGCAGTTTCTTAGACAGGGGAGGTGAAGCTTTCTTT.

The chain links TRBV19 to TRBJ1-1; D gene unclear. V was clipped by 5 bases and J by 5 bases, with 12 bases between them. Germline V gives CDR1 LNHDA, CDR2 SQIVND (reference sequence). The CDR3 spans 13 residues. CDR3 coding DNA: TGTGCCAGTAGTCAAGTAGCGAGGACTGAAGCTTTCTTT. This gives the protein CASSQVARTEAFF.

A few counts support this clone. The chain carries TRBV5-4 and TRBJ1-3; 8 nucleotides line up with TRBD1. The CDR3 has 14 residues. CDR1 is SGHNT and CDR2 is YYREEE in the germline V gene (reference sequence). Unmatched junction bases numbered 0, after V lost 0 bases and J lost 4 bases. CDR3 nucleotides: TGTGCCAGCAGCTTGGGACAGGGGGGAAACACCATATATTTT. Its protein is CASSLGQGGNTIYF.

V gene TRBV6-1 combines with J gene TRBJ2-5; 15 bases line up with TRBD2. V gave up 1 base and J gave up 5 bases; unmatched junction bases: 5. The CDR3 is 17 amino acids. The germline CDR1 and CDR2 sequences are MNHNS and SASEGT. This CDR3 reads CASSEGTSGGGLETQYF. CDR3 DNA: TGTGCCAGCAGTGAAGGGACTAGCGGGGGGGGTTTGGAGACCCAGTACTTC.

CDR3 bases: TGTGCCAGCAGTGGTCTACAGGGAACCTACGAGCAGTACTTC. This sequence encodes CASSGLQGTYEQYF. The chain has TRBV25-1 and TRBJ2-7; tentative D call: TRBD1 (6 bases). Per the germline V gene, CDR1 is MGHDK and CDR2 is SYGVNS. V was clipped by 4 bases and J by 2 bases, with 12 bases between them. The CDR3 spans 14 residues.

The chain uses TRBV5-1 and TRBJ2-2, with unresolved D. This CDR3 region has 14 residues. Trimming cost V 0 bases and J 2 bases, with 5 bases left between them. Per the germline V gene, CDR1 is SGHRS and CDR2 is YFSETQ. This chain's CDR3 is CASSLDINTGELFF. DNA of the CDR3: TGCGCCAGCAGCTTGGATATCAACACCGGGGAGCTGTTTTTT.

The CDR3 coding sequence is TGTGCCAGCAGCTTTCAGGGTCAAGAGACCCAGTACTTC. This codes for CASSFQGQETQYF. This chain joins TRBV11-1 and TRBJ2-5; tentative D call: TRBD1 (5 bases). Trimming stripped 3 bases from V and 2 bases from J, with 7 bases between. The CDR3 contains 13 residues. Looked up from germline, CDR1 is SGHAT and CDR2 is FQDESV (reference sequence).